Presented here are 9 T cell receptor beta chains from one specimen sequenced in a study of cytomegalovirus exposure and HLA in healthy donors. The PCR made use of 60 Vbeta and 13 Jbeta primers. The table came from immunoSEQ multiplex PCR; TCRdb's copy has only in-frame clones and leaves some out. Its clone listing holds around 78,000 clones. The sample was PBMCs. These receptors were taken from a man between 18 and 35 years old in good health and CMV-seropositive.

This chain uses TRBV11-2 with TRBJ1-2, with D possibly being TRBD1 (5 bases). Germline CDR1 reads SGHAT; CDR2 reads FQNNGV. The CDR3 is 14 residues long. Trimming took 3 bases from V and 4 from J, leaving 12 bases between them. CDR3 region: CASSFGRGTYGYTF. The CDR3 nucleotides are TGTGCCAGCAGCTTCGGCCGGGGGACCTATGGCTACACCTTC.

The CDR3: CASSVRDRDNNEQFF. Here the CDR3 DNA reads TGTGCCAGCAGCGTGCGGGACAGAGACAACAATGAGCAGTTCTTC. The chain is built from TRBV9 and TRBJ2-1, with a tentative D call TRBD1 (7 bases). CDR3 length: 15 amino acids. Looked up from germline, CDR1 is SGDLS and CDR2 is YYNGEE. Trimming cost V 2 bases and J 5 bases, with 14 bases left between them.

The V and J genes are TRBV4-2 and TRBJ2-7, with D possibly TRBD1 on 6 matching bases. Trimming stripped 4 bases from V and 0 bases from J, with 7 bases between. Germline CDR1 and CDR2: LGHNA and YNFKEQ. The CDR3 is 13 amino acids. The CDR3 protein is CASSLGGSYEQYF. CDR3 in DNA: TGTGCCAGCAGCCTAGGGGGCTCCTACGAGCAGTACTTC.

The rearrangement links TRBV15 to TRBJ1-2; 8 bases agree with TRBD1. With V trimmed by 2 bases and J by 7 bases, 3 bases remained unmatched. The CDR3 length is 13 residues. Germline-derived CDR1 and CDR2 are LNHNV and YYDKDF (reference sequence). In DNA, the CDR3 is TGTGCCACCAGCAGAACGACAGGGGTTGGCTACACCTTC. Its protein product is CATSRTTGVGYTF.

The rearrangement links TRBV29-1 to TRBJ1-4, with 7 positions matching TRBD1. CDR1 is SQVTM and CDR2 is ANQGSEA in the germline V gene. J lost 5 bases, V lost 6 bases, and 9 bases had no gene match. CDR3 length: 14 residues. The CDR3 DNA follows: TGCAGCGTGAAGGAGACAGGGAAGAATGAAAAACTGTTTTTT. Its protein is CSVKETGKNEKLFF. The whole variable domain, remainder taken from reference TRBV29-1 and TRBJ1-4, is SAVISQKPSRDICQRGTSLTIQCQVDSQVTMMFWYRQQPGQSLTLIATANQGSEATYESGFVIDKFPISRPNLTFSTLTVSNMSPEDSSIYLCSVKETGKNEKLFFGSGTQLSVL.

V and J are TRBV7-6 and TRBJ1-4; 8 bases agree with TRBD1. The CDR3 extends over 15 amino acids. Germline trimming cut 2 bases from V and 6 bases from J; bases unmatched to any gene: 5. The V gene's germline CDR1 is SGHVS and CDR2 FNYEAQ. CDR3 bases: TGTGCCAGCAGCTTAATACAGGGGGGGGATGAAAAACTGTTTTTT. This codes for CASSLIQGGDEKLFF.

About this clone itself: One junction end does not reproduce the germline sequence, and a read error may be involved. The chain carries TRBV28 and TRBJ2-7, with D perhaps TRBD1 (5 bases). Germline values: CDR1 MDHEN, CDR2 SYDVKM. The CDR3 is made up of 14 amino acids. The CDR3 protein is CVSSPPDRAYEQYF. For the CDR3, the DNA is TGTGTCAGCAGTCCACCAGACAGAGCCTACGAGCAGTACTTC.

The chain couples TRBV18 to TRBJ2-5; 9 bases align to TRBD1. The DNA end lines up better with TRBJ2-7; the J call may be wrong. This CDR3 spans 14 amino acids. Germline V gene sequence: CDR1 KGHSH, CDR2 LQKENI. The CDR3 DNA reads TGTGCCAGCTCACGGGGGACAGGGCTCGACGAGCAGTACTTC. Amino acid sequence: CASSRGTGLDEQYF.

The chain employs TRBV28 and TRBJ2-6; tentative D call: TRBD1 (6 bases). Trimming shortened V by 4 bases and J by 3 bases, and 22 bases separated the two germline ends. Germline V gives CDR1 MDHEN, CDR2 SYDVKM. This CDR3 region has 19 residues. The CDR3 region has the DNA TGTGCCAGCAGTTCCCCGATTTTCGTTCCAGGGGATGGGGCCAACGTCCTGACTTTC. It translates to CASSSPIFVPGDGANVLTF.